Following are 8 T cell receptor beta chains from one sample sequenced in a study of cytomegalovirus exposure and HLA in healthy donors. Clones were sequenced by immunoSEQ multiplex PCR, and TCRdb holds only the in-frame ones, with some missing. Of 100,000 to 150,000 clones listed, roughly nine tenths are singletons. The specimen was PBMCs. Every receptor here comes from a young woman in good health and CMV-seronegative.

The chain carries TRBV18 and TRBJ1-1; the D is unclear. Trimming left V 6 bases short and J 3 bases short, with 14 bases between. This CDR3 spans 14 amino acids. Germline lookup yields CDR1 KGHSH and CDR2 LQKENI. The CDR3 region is CASSPILADTEAFF. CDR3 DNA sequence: TGTGCCAGCTCGCCGATATTGGCGGACACTGAAGCTTTCTTT.

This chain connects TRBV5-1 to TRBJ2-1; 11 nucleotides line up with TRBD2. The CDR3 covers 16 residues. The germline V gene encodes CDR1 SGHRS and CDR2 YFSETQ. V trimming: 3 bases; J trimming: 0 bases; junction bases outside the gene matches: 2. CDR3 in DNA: TGCGCCAGCAGCTCCACTAGCGGGGGCTCCTACAATGAGCAGTTCTTC. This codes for CASSSTSGGSYNEQFF. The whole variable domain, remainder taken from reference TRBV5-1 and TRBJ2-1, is KAGVTQTPRYLIKTRGQQVTLSCSPISGHRSVSWYQQTPGQGLQFLFEYFSETQRNKGNFPGRFSGRQFSNSRSEMNVSTLELGDSALYLCASSSTSGGSYNEQFFGPGTRLTVL.

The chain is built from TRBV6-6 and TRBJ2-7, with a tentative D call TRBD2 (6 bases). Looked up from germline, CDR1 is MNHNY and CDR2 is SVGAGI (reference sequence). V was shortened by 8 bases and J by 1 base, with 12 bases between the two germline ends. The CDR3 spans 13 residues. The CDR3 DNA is TGTGCCAGCGGAAGCGGGCCATCCTACGAGCAGTACTTC. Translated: CASGSGPSYEQYF.

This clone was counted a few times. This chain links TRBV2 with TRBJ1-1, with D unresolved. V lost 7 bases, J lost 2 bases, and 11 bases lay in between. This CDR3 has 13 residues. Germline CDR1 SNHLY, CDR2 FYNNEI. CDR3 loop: CASNSRLNTEAFF. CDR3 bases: TGTGCCAGCAACTCTCGTCTTAACACTGAAGCTTTCTTT.

CDR3 sequence reads: CATRGGYNEQFF. The CDR3 nucleotides read TGTGCCACACGAGGAGGATACAATGAGCAGTTCTTC. The genes are TRBV7-2 and TRBJ2-1, with a weak D call TRBD2 (5 bases). The CDR3 runs 12 residues. Trimming left V 10 bases short and J 4 bases short, with 11 bases between. Germline CDR1 and CDR2: SGHTA and FQGNSA.

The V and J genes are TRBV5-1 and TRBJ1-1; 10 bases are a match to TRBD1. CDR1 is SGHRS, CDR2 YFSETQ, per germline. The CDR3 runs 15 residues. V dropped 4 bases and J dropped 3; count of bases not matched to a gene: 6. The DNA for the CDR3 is TGCGCCAGCAGCGAGACAGGGGGCCAATACACTGAAGCTTTCTTT. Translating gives CASSETGGQYTEAFF.

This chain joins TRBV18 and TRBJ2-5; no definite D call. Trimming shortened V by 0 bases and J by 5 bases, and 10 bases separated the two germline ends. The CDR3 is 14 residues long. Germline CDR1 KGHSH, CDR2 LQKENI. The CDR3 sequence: CASSPPSSSETQYF. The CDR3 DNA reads TGTGCCAGCTCACCACCCTCTAGTAGTGAGACCCAGTACTTC.

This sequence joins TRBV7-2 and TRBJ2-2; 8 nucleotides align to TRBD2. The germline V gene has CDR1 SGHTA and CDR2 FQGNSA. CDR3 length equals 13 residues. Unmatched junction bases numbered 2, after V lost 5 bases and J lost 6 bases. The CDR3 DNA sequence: TGTGCCAGCAGCCGGGGGGGTCCCGGGGAGCTGTTTTTT. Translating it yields CASSRGGPGELFF.